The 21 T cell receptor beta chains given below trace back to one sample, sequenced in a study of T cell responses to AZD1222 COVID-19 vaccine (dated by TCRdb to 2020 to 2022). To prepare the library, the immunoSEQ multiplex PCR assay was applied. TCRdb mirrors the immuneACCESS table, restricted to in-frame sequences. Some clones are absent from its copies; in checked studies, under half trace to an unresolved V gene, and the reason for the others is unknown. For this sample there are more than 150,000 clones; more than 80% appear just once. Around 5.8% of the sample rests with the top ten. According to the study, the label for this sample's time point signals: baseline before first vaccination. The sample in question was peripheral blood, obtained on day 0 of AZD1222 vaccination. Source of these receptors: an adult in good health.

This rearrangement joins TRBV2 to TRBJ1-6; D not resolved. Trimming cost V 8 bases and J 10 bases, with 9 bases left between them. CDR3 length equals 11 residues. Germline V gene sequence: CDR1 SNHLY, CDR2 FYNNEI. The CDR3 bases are TGTGCCAGCTCGACGGGATCACCCCTCCACTTT. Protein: CASSTGSPLHF. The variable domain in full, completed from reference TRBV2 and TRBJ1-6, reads EPEVTQTPSHQVTQMGQEVILRCVPISNHLYFYWYRQILGQKVEFLVSFYNNEISEKSEIFDDQFSVERPDGSNFTLKIRSTKLEDSAMYFCASSTGSPLHFGNGTRLTVT.

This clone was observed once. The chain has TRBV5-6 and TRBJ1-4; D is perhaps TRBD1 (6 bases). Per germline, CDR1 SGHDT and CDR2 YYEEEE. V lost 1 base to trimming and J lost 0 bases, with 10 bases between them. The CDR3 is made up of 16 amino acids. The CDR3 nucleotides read TGTGCCAGCAGCTTGCAGGGGTGGACAACTAATGAAAAACTGTTTTTT. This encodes CASSLQGWTTNEKLFF.

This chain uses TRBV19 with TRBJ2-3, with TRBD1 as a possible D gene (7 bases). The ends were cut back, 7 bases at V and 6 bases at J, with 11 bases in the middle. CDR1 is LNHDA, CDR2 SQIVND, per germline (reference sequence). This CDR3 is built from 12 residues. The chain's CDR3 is CASTSGGDTQYF. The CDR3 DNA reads TGTGCCAGTACCTCAGGGGGGGATACGCAGTATTTT. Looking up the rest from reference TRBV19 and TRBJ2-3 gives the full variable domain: DGGITQSPKYLFRKEGQNVTLSCEQNLNHDAMYWYRQDPGQGLRLIYYSQIVNDFQKGDIAEGYSVSREKKESFPLTVTSAQKNPTAFYLCASTSGGDTQYFGPGTRLTVL.

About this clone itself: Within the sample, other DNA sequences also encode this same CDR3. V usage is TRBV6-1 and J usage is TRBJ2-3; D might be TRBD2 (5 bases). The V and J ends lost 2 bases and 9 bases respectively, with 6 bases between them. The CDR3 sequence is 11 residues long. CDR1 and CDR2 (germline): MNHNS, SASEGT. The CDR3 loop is CASSESGTQYF. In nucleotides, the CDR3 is TGTGCCAGCAGTGAATCGGGGACGCAGTATTTT.

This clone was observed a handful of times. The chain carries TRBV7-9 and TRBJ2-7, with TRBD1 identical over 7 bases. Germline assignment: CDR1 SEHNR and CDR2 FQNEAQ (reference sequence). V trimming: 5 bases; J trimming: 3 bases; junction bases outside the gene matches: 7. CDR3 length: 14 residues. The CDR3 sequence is CASSQGGSGYEQYF. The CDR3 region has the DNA TGTGCCAGCAGCCAAGGGGGCTCGGGCTACGAGCAGTACTTC. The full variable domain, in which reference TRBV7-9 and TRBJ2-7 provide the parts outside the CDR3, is DTGVSQNPRHKITKRGQNVTFRCDPISEHNRLYWYRQTLGQGPEFLTYFQNEAQLEKSRLLSDRFSAERPKGSFSTLEIQRTEQGDSAMYLCASSQGGSGYEQYFGPGTRLTVT.

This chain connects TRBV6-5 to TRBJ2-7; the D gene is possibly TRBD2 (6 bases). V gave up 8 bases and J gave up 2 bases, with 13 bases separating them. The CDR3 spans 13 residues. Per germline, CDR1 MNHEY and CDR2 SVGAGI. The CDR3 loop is CASRGWEAYEQYF. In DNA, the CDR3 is TGTGCCAGCCGGGGTTGGGAGGCCTACGAGCAGTACTTC.

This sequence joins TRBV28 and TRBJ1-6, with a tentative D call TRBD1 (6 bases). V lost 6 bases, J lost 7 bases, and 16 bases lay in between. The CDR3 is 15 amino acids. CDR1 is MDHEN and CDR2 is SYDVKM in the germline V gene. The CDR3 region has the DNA TGTGCCAGCAGACGGGACATCGGGGGCAATTCACCCCTCCACTTT. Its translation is CASRRDIGGNSPLHF.

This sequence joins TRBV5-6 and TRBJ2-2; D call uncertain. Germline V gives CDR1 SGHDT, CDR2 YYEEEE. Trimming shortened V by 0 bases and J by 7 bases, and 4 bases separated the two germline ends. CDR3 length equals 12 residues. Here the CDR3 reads CASSLDNGELFF. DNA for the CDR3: TGTGCCAGCAGCTTGGACAACGGGGAGCTGTTTTTT.

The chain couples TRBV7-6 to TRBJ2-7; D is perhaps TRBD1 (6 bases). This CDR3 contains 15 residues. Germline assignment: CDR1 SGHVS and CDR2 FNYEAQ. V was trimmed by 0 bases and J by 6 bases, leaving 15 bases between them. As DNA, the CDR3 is TGTGCCAGCAGCTTAGCACCCCGGCAGGGGAGCGAGCAGTACTTC. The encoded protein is CASSLAPRQGSEQYF.

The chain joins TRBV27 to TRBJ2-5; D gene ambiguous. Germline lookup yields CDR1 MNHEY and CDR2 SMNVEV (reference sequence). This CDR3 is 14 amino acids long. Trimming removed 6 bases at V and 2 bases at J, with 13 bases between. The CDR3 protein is CASSMRKPQETQYF. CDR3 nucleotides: TGTGCCAGCAGCATGAGGAAACCACAAGAGACCCAGTACTTC.

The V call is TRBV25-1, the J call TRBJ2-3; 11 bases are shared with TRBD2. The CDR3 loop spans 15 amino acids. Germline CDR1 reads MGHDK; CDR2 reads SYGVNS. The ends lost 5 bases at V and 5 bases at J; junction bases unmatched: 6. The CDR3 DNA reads TGTGCCAGCAGTCGACTAGCGGGGAGAGGAGATACGCAGTATTTT. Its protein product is CASSRLAGRGDTQYF.

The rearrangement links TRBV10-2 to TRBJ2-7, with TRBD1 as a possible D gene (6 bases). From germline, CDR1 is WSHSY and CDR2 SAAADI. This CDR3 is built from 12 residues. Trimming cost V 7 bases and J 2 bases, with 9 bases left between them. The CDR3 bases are TGCGCCAGCAACCCAGGGGCCTACGAGCAGTACTTC. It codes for CASNPGAYEQYF.

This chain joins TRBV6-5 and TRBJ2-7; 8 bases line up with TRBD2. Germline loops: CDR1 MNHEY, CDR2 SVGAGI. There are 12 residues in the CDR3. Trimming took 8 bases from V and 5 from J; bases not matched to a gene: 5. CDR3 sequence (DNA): TGTGCCAGCCGAGGACTAGCCGACGAGCAGTACTTC. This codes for CASRGLADEQYF.

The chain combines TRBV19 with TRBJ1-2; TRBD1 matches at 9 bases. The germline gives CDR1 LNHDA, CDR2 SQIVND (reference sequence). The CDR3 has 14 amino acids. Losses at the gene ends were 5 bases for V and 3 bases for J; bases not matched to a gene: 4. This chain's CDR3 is CASSQQGADYGYTF. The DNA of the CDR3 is TGTGCCAGTAGTCAACAGGGGGCCGACTATGGCTACACCTTC.

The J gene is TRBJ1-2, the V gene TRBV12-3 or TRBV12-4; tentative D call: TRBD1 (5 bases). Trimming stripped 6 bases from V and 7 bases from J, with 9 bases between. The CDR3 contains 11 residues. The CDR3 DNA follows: TGTGCCAGCAGAAAGGGACGTGGCTACACCTTC. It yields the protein CASRKGRGYTF.

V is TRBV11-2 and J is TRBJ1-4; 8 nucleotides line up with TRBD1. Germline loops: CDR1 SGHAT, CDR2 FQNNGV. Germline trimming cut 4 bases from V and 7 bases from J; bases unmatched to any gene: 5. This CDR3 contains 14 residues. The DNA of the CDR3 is TGTGCCAGCAGCTCAGGACAGGGAAGTGAAAAACTGTTTTTT. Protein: CASSSGQGSEKLFF.

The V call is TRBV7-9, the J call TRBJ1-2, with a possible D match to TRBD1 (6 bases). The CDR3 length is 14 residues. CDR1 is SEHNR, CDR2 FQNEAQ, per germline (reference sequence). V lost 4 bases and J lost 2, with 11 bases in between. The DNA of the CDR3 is TGTGCCAGCAGCTCGTCGACAGGAAACTATGGCTACACCTTC. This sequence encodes CASSSSTGNYGYTF.

The CDR3 DNA sequence: TGTGCCAGCAGGAGAGCCGGGACAGGGGTGTCCTACGAGCAGTACTTC. Residues: CASRRAGTGVSYEQYF. The chain recombines TRBV7-9 with TRBJ2-7; 10 bases are a match to TRBD1. After removal of 6 bases from V and 1 base from J, the junction contained 9 bases not matched to a gene. The CDR3 totals 16 residues. CDR1 SEHNR and CDR2 FQNEAQ come from the germline V gene (reference sequence).

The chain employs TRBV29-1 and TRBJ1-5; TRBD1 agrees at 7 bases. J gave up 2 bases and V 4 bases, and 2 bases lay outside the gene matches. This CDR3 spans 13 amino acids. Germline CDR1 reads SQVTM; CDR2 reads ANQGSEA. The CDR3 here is CSVVGTGNQPQHF. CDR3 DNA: TGCAGCGTTGTGGGGACAGGCAATCAGCCCCAGCATTTT.

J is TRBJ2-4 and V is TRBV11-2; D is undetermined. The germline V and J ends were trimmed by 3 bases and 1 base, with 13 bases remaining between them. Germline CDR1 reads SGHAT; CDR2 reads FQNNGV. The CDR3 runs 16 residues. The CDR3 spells CASSFSRVGAKNIQYF. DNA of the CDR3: TGTGCCAGCAGCTTTAGTCGGGTTGGTGCCAAAAACATTCAGTACTTC.

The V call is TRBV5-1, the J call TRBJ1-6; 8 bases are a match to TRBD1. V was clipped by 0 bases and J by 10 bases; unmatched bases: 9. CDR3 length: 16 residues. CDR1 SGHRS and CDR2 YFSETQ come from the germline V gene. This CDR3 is CASSLVTGGRGSPLHF. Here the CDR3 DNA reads TGCGCCAGCAGCTTGGTAACAGGGGGAAGGGGCTCACCCCTCCACTTT.